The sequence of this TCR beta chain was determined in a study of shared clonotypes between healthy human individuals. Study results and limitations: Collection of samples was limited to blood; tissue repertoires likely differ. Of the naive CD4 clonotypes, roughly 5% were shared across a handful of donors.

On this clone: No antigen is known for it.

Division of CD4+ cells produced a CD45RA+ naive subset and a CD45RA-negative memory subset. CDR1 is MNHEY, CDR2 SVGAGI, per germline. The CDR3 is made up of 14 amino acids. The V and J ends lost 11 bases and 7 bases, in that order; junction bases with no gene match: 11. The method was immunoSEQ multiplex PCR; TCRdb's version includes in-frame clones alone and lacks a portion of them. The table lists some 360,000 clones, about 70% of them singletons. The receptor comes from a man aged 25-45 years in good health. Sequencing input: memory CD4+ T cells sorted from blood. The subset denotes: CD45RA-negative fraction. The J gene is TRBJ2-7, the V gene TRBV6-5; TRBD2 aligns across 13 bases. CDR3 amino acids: CAVGELAGGGEQYF. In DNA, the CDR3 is TGTGCCGTCGGGGAACTAGCGGGAGGGGGGGAGCAGTACTTC.